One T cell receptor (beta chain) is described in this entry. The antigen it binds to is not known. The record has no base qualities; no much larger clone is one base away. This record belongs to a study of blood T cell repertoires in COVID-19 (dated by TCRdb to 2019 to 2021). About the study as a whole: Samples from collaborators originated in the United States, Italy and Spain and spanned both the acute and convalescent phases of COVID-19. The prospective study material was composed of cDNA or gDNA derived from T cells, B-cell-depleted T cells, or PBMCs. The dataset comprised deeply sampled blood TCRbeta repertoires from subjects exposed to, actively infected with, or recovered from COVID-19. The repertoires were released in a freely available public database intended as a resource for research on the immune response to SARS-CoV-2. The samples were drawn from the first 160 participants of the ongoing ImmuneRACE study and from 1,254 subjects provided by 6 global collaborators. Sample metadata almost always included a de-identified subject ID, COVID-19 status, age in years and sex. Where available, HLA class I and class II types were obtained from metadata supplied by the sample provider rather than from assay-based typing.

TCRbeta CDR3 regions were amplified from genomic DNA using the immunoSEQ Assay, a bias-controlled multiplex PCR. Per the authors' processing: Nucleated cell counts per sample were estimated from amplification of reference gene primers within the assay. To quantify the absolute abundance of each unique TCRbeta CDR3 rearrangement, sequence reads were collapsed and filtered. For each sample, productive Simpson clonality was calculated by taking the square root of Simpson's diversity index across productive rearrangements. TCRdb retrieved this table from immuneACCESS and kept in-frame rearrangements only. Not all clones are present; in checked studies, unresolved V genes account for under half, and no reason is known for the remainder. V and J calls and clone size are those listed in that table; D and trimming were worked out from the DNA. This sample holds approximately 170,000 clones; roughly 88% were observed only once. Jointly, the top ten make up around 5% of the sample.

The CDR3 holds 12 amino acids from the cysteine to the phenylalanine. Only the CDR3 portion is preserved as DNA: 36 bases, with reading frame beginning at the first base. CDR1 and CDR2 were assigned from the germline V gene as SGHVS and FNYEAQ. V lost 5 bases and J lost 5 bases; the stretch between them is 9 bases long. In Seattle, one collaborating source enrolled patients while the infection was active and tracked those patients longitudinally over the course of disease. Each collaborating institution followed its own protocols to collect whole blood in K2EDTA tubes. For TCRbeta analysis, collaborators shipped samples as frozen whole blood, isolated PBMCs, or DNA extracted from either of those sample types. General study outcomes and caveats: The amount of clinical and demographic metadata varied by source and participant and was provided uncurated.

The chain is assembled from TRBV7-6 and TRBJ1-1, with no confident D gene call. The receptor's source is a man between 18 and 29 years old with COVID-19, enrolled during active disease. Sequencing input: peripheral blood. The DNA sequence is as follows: TGTGCCAGCAGCCCTCCGCGTACTGAAGCTTTCTTT. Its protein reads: CASSPPRTEAFF.